The rows below give T cell receptor beta chains drawn from one sample of a study of T-cell reconstitution after alpha-beta-depleted transplantation in children. MiXCR, applied by TCRdb to the PCR reads, yields one record per CDR3 protein. The sample lists almost 500,000 distinct CDR3 sequences, about 10% occurring once. Sample: PBMCs, taken before TCRalphabeta/CD19-depleted stem cell transplant. These receptors originate from a child aged 2 to 9 with inherited bone marrow failure, due to receive a stem cell transplant. The CDR3 runs from the conserved cysteine through the conserved F or W. D genes are given only for firm matches. Part of the rows lack a size; the others show once, few, many or a class for expanded clones.

size: few; J: TRBJ2-1; V: TRBV12-3/TRBV12-4; D: -; DNA: TGTGCCAGCAGTTTAGCCTATAGCGGCACCTCCTACAATGAGCAGTTCTTC; CDR3: CASSLAYSGTSYNEQFF
size: many; J: TRBJ2-7; V: TRBV28; D: -; DNA: TGTGCCAGCACCCAATCCGAGCGCGAGCAGTACTTC; CDR3: CASTQSEREQYF
size: many; J: TRBJ2-4; V: TRBV15; D: TRBD1; DNA: TGTGCCACCAGCAGCACCGGGACAGGGGGGGTCTTGGTCCACTTC; CDR3: CATSSTGTGGVLVHF
size: many; J: TRBJ2-7; V: TRBV7-2; D: -; DNA: TGTGCCAGCAGCTTGAAGGTTTACTACGAGCAGTACTTC; CDR3: CASSLKVYYEQYF
size: few; J: TRBJ2-1; V: TRBV27; D: TRBD1; DNA: TGTGCCAGCAGTTCGACACGGACAGGAGACAATGAGCAGTTCTTC; CDR3: CASSSTRTGDNEQFF
size: many; J: TRBJ1-1; V: TRBV29-1; D: -; DNA: TGCAGCGTTGAGACCCGACCGCGGCAGAGGGCTTTCTTT; CDR3: CSVETRPRQRAFF
size: few; J: TRBJ1-1; V: TRBV7-2; D: -; DNA: TGTGCCAGCACCTACACGGGGGCGGTGAACACTGAAGCTTTCTTT; CDR3: CASTYTGAVNTEAFF
size: many; J: TRBJ2-7; V: TRBV6-2/TRBV6-3; D: -; DNA: TGTGCCAGCAGTTACAATGGGAGATACGAGCAGTACTTC; CDR3: CASSYNGRYEQYF
size: few; J: TRBJ2-2; V: TRBV10-2; D: -; DNA: TGCGCCAGCGTCGACATGGGAAACGGGGAGCTGTTTTTT; CDR3: CASVDMGNGELFF
size: -; J: TRBJ2-1; V: TRBV6-2/TRBV6-3; D: -; DNA: TGTGCCAGCAGTAGGGGGGAGGCCCAGTTCTTC; CDR3: CASSRGEAQFF
size: -; J: TRBJ1-1; V: TRBV7-9; D: TRBD1; DNA: TGTGCCAGCAGCAGGACAGGGGGATGGAACACTGAAGCTTTCTTT; CDR3: CASSRTGGWNTEAFF
size: few; J: TRBJ2-5; V: TRBV12-3/TRBV12-4; D: -; DNA: TGTGCCAGCAGTTCTCCAGACCTACAGGGTATAGGTGAGACCCAGTACTTC; CDR3: CASSSPDLQGIGETQYF
size: -; J: TRBJ1-1; V: TRBV4-1; D: -; DNA: TGCGCCAGCAGCGGGGGGGGCACCTTTGAAGCTTTCTTT; CDR3: CASSGGGTFEAFF
size: -; J: TRBJ1-1; V: TRBV29-1; D: -; DNA: TGCAGCGCGGACCCTGAAGCTTTCTTT; CDR3: CSADPEAFF
size: many; J: TRBJ2-3; V: TRBV5-1; D: TRBD2; DNA: TGCGCCAGCAGGACTAGCGTCACAGATACGCAGTATTTT; CDR3: CASRTSVTDTQYF
size: -; J: TRBJ2-7; V: TRBV29-1; D: -; DNA: TGCAGCGTTGGTCCCTGGCCCGGGGCCTACGAGCAGTACTTC; CDR3: CSVGPWPGAYEQYF
size: -; J: TRBJ1-1; V: TRBV20-1; D: TRBD1; DNA: TGCAGTGCTAGAGGGGTACGTGTACAGGGGATGAACACTGAAGCTTTCTTT; CDR3: CSARGVRVQGMNTEAFF